This T cell receptor beta chain is from a study of blood T cell repertoires in COVID-19 (TCRdb year 2020). Some background on the complete study: Collaborator samples came from the United States, Italy and Spain and covered acute and convalescent phases of COVID-19. A freely available public database, intended as a resource for researchers studying the immune response to SARS-CoV-2, is where the repertoires were released. Where available, HLA class I and class II types were obtained from metadata supplied by the sample provider rather than from assay-based typing. The dataset comprised deeply sampled blood TCRbeta repertoires from subjects exposed to, actively infected with, or recovered from COVID-19. Samples were obtained from the ongoing ImmuneRACE study (first 160 participants) and from 1,200 or so subjects provided by 6 global collaborators. The prospective study material was composed of cDNA or gDNA derived from T cells, B-cell-depleted T cells, or PBMCs. The sample metadata nearly always contained a de-identified subject ID, COVID-19 status, age in years and sex. Results the study describes overall, beyond this receptor: Clinical and demographic metadata were provided uncurated, with the amount varying by source and participant.

Cut back by 1 base and 5 bases, the V and J ends lie 12 bases apart. The CDR3 holds 14 amino acids from the cysteine to the phenylalanine. Left in the record is the CDR3 DNA by itself, 42 bases read in frame from the first base. CDR1 and CDR2 were assigned from the germline V gene (reference sequence) as MNHEY and SMNVEV. The immunoSEQ Assay, a bias-controlled multiplex PCR, was used to amplify TCRbeta CDR3 regions from genomic DNA. As for the original processing: The number of nucleated cells in each sample was estimated by amplification of reference gene primers within the assay. Sequence reads were collapsed and filtered to measure the absolute abundance of every unique TCRbeta CDR3 rearrangement. For each sample, productive Simpson clonality was calculated as the square root of Simpson's diversity index across productive rearrangements. In its TCRdb copy, this immuneACCESS table keeps in-frame sequences only and misses some clones. Where compared with another copy, unresolved V genes explain less than half of these, and the others have no known cause. V and J calls and clone size are as listed in that table; D and trimming were resolved from the DNA. Within this sample are 140,000 to 150,000 clones, with 84% of them counted one time only. The top ten clones comprise roughly 10% of the sample.

Each collaborating institution followed its own protocols to collect whole blood in K2EDTA tubes. For TCRbeta analysis, collaborators shipped samples in one of three forms: frozen whole blood, isolated PBMCs, or DNA extracted from either of those sample types. Notes on this clone: Its antigen is currently not known. Per-base qualities were not stored, and no clone one base away is much larger.

The specimen was peripheral blood. This receptor was taken from a man aged 55 to 70 with active or convalescent COVID-19. The chain employs TRBV27 and TRBJ2-7, with TRBD1 perhaps the D gene, on 6 matching bases. The DNA reads as follows: TGTGCCAGCAGTTTATTAAACCGGGACAACGAGCAGTACTTC. Its coded protein is CASSLLNRDNEQYF.